This TCR beta chain was recovered during a study of cytomegalovirus exposure and HLA in healthy donors (dated by TCRdb to 2016 to 2017). In terms of the full investigation: An earlier analysis of 587 of the donors reported 250 to 350 Gb of sequence data and around 120 million unique TCR beta sequences from 150 million to 200 million T cells. An early release covering around 630 HLA-typed donors comprised about 300 gigabases of sequencing data and 65 million to 100 million unique TCR sequences. Of the 398 genotyped donors, 81% fell in the genetic ancestry cluster associated with self-reported Caucasian donors. The aim of the study was to test whether cataloging public T cell receptors could identify signatures of past pathogen exposure. The study used immunosequencing to profile the T cell repertoires of several hundred subjects and linked those repertoires to cytomegalovirus serostatus. In addition to the first cohort of 666 subjects, a separate validation cohort of 120 different subjects was used. To predict cytomegalovirus infection status, the study brought together high-throughput TCR immunosequencing, statistical association of individual TCRs with disease status, and machine learning. In a later analysis, previously published TCR beta repertoires from several hundred donors were re-analyzed and high-resolution HLA genotyping was added so that TCR occurrence patterns could be studied. Rather than using new phenotypic data, the later analysis identified candidate immune exposures from TCR beta sequences and from how often those sequences occurred across donors. An earlier analysis of some 600 of the donors applied high-throughput TCR beta sequencing to assess whether each TCR beta V gene segment acted as functional or pseudogenic. Donor age, sex, ethnicity and CMV serostatus were collected together with the repertoire data. Genome-wide SNP genotypes for about 65% of the roughly 700 donors were used in a later genetic analysis, which treated that subset as a discovery cohort. All discovery cohort repertoires had been generated using a single sequencing platform. Both class I and class II loci were covered by HLA typing, at four-digit resolution. Typing coverage differed by locus: A, B, C, DRB1 and DQB1 were typed in roughly 620-630 donors, DQA1 in approximately 520, DPA1 in approximately 610, and DPB1 in about 450. Five DR-DQ haplotypes were handled as single units for association and clustering because linkage in the cohort was strong. Among 398 genotyped donors of the cohort, an average of approximately 240,000 unique TCR beta nucleotide sequences was sequenced per donor, of which 15% to 20% were non-productive. The full study reports these points: It was suggested by the authors that the approach could potentially be generalized to other disease states and immunological phenotypes. A cluster of highly shared sequence variants was judged likely to be a technical artifact of the sequencing pipeline. Compared with the roughly 710-donor mean, donors in an Asian-associated ancestry cluster had fewer N-insertions in productive TCRs, according to a later genetic analysis. The study listed 150 to 200 TCR beta chains as associated with cytomegalovirus. A later analysis associated roughly 17,000 TCR beta sequences with specific HLA alleles at a false discovery rate of 0.05. The presence/absence analyses assumed that sequencing depth was roughly uniform across donors, and that assumption may not be true. Strong co-occurrence of HLA alleles, especially DR and DQ, made assigning TCR associations to individual alleles difficult. Because the 87-base-pair reads could not distinguish some IMGT-functional V segments, including TRBV6-2 and TRBV6-3, those segments were excluded. Because HLA typing was unavailable for some donors at each locus, only the typed subset was used in association tests. A later analysis found that most CMV-associated TCR beta chains appeared HLA-restricted, with HLA associations seemingly driven largely by CMV exposure. The earlier analysis of approximately 590 of the donors excluded 15 to 20 rarely observed V segments, including chromosome 9 orphons, because counts were too low. In this cohort, only TCR beta chains were sequenced, and detectable features were limited by the absence of alpha or paired-chain data. A later analysis found that HLA-associated TCR beta chains were more clonally expanded and had lower generation probabilities than equally common non-associated chains. An earlier analysis of roughly 570 of the donors showed that most TCR beta V segments appeared in productive rearrangements either about 87% or about 30% of the time, which broadly matched IMGT annotations. A further reported finding was that TCR beta sequences accurately predicted the HLA-A and HLA-B alleles for most subjects in the first cohort. In vitro tests confirmed that a few of the cytomegalovirus-associated TCR beta chains recognize cytomegalovirus antigens. For the cohort, immune exposure information was limited to CMV serostatus. V-gene and J-gene trimming of TCR beta chains was associated with a missense DCLRE1C variant in a later genetic analysis, and the association was replicated in an independent cohort. A later analysis found that TCR association rates varied across HLA loci, with DRB1 alleles showing the most associated TCRs and HLA-C alleles the fewest. The classifier was reported to diagnose cytomegalovirus status with high specificity and sensitivity in both the original cohort and the validation cohort. Most TCR sequences were seen in very few donors, while some public TCRs were found in many individuals. Linkage disequilibrium might explain the correlated functional status among segregating V segments, but an unknown experimental factor could not be ruled out. Several of the top co-occurrence clusters appeared to be linked to parvovirus B19, influenza, CMV and Epstein-Barr virus, according to a later analysis.

As concerns this clone: Its antigen is unknown. Base qualities are not at hand, and no much larger clone is one base apart.

The library was prepared using the immunoSEQ multiplex PCR assay. A mixture of 60 forward primers for TCR Vbeta segments and 13 reverse primers for TCR Jbeta segments was used in the multiplex PCR. A multiplex PCR assay on genomic DNA amplified the CDR3 region of rearranged TCR beta genes. The amplified TCR beta libraries were sequenced on the Illumina HiSeq System as 87-base-pair reads. Turning to the authors' computational methods: A later analysis tallied some 79 million unique TCR beta chains across the approximately 670 repertoires, and about 12 million of those chains were shared by two or more donors. Raw reads were error-corrected and collapsed into unique sequences by a nearest-neighbor algorithm in which closely related sequences were merged to remove PCR and sequencing errors. CDR3 sequences were aligned to IMGT reference sequences to assign V, D and J gene segments. For a sequence to be retained, a match of at least six nucleotides to both a V gene segment and a J gene segment was required. A rearrangement counted as productive if the CDR3 had no stop codons and remained in frame with V and J, and every other rearrangement counted as non-productive. Following IMGT convention, CDR3 was defined as the stretch from the second conserved V-encoded cysteine to the conserved J-encoded phenylalanine. Sequences without an unambiguous match to a single V gene segment were excluded from the earlier analysis of almost 600 of the donors. An earlier analysis of fewer than 750 of the donors called V segments functional above 56.7% productive rearrangements and segregating when the between-donor standard deviation exceeded 5%. A statistical classification framework was built for diagnosing cytomegalovirus status from the catalog of TCR beta chain sequences. V and J gene assignment, in a later analysis, came from comparing TCR nucleotide sequences with IMGT/GENE-DB human TR gene sequences. Using the TCRdist pipeline, a later analysis assigned CDR3 sequences along with most-parsimonious VDJ recombination scenarios. In a later analysis, each TCR beta chain was defined by its CDR3 amino acid sequence together with its V-gene family, and reads without a unique V-gene family were excluded. To address suspected cross-contamination and a sequencing artifact, a later analysis removed 450 to 700 highly shared, low-generation-probability nucleotide sequences. A later analysis calculated a clonal expansion index for each public chain from normalized within-repertoire ranks of inferred template counts. In a later analysis, generation probabilities were computed using a VDJ recombination model fitted to out-of-frame rearrangements, and the results were checked against IGoR. In a later analysis, hypergeometric tests were used to score TCR-TCR, TCR-HLA and TCR-CMV co-occurrence, with a repertoire-size bias correction applied to TCR pairs. False discovery rates were estimated in a later analysis by permuting HLA or CMV assignments 20 times. In a later analysis, co-occurring TCRs were grouped using DBSCAN, and TCRdist sequence similarity was added for clustering within HLA-allele-positive subsets. For co-occurrence clustering, repertoires with fewer than 30,000 or more than 120,000 public chains were excluded, along with five repertoires with anomalous nucleotide sharing. TCRdb took over this immuneACCESS table, retaining in-frame rearrangements with V and J assigned. Such tables are incomplete; in checked studies, under half of the missing clones stem from an unresolved V gene, and the remainder is unexplained. The V and J calls and clone size are taken from that table; D and trimming were inferred from the DNA. The sample includes about 160,000 clones, with about 80% observed a single time. Roughly 2% of the sample belongs to the ten largest clones.

The germline V gene (reference sequence) gives CDR1 as MNHEY and CDR2 as SMNVEV. V was cut back by 5 bases and J by 6 bases, leaving a gap of 13 bases between them. Including the terminal cysteine and phenylalanine, the CDR3 comprises 13 residues. This entry keeps only the CDR3 DNA: 39 bases, framed from base 1. The cohort comprised several hundred healthy bone marrow donors. All cohort members were sampled while nominally healthy, although unrecorded immune exposures were likely present. The donor was CMV seronegative and belonged to the group of 352 seronegative cohort members. Every donor gave a peripheral blood sample, and the peripheral blood mononuclear cells from that sample were used for TCR beta sequencing. Genomic DNA extraction from the blood cell samples was performed with the Qiagen DNeasy Blood Extraction Kit.

The specimen was PBMCs. The chain is encoded by TRBV27 joined to TRBJ1-2, with TRBD1 as a weak D call on 6 bases. This clonotype was sampled from a female donor in good health and CMV-seronegative. The DNA sequence follows: TGTGCCAGCAGTGTGCGCGGGGGGCATGGCTACACCTTC. Its protein product is CASSVRGGHGYTF.